Below are 2 T cell receptor beta chains sequenced from a single sample in a study of PD-1 blockade in classical Hodgkin lymphoma (dated by TCRdb to about 2020). The library was prepared using the immunoSEQ multiplex PCR assay. The clones in this table, taken by TCRdb from immuneACCESS, are in-frame only. Not every clone is retained; where verified, under half of the shortfall comes from an unresolved V gene, and the cause of the rest is unknown. Present in this sample are 50,000 or so clones, around two thirds of which were seen just once. The ten top clones hold roughly 16% of the sample. The sample's time point, from its label and the paper: cycle 2 day 1 (C2D1) of nivolumab. Every trial patient had relapsed following autologous stem cell transplantation, and prior brentuximab vedotin exposure was what differed among cohorts A, B and C. Specimen: peripheral blood mononuclear cells (PBMCs), collected before the second cycle of nivolumab. Receptor source: a human donor with classical Hodgkin lymphoma.

This clone was recorded a few times. This rearrangement joins TRBV7-9 to TRBJ2-7; tentatively, D is TRBD2 (5 bases). The CDR3 runs 13 residues. Germline assignment: CDR1 SEHNR and CDR2 FQNEAQ (reference sequence). V shed 8 bases and J shed 4 bases, with 15 bases lying between them. CDR3 sequence: CASGPPGIYEQYF. The CDR3 region has the DNA TGTGCCAGCGGGCCACCCGGGATATACGAGCAGTACTTC.

The chain employs TRBV14 and TRBJ1-4, with TRBD1 as a possible D gene (5 bases). The CDR3 is 15 residues long. Germline CDR1 reads SGHDN; CDR2 reads FVKESK. V was pared by 1 base and J by 7 bases, with 13 bases between. The CDR3 reads CASSQGAGYAEKLFF. CDR3 DNA sequence: TGTGCCAGCAGCCAAGGGGCAGGGTATGCTGAAAAACTGTTTTTT.